This passage covers 13 T cell receptor beta chains from one sample sequenced in a study of shared clonotypes between healthy human individuals. Some clones are missing from TCRdb's copy, which holds only in-frame ones; the method was immunoSEQ multiplex PCR. Here the sample spans 2 million to 2.5 million clones, less than 95% being singletons. The material sequenced was naive CD4+ T cells from PBMCs. As to subset: CD45RA+ positively selected. The receptors derive from a man aged 18 to 35 in good health. Some clones in this sample may be carry-over from other donors' samples.

The chain carries TRBV28 and TRBJ2-6, with TRBD2 identical over 7 bases. Germline CDR1 MDHEN, CDR2 SYDVKM. CDR3 size: 15 residues. The J segment lost 2 bases and the V segment lost 6 bases, leaving 4 bases of the junction unmatched. Here the CDR3 reads CASRIGGAGANVLTF. The DNA for the CDR3 is TGTGCCAGCAGGATTGGGGGGGCTGGGGCCAACGTCCTGACTTTC.

The gene calls are TRBV5-1 and TRBJ1-1; D is unclear. The germline CDR1 and CDR2 sequences are SGHRS and YFSETQ. V was trimmed by 0 bases and J by 3 bases, leaving 9 bases between them. This CDR3 contains 14 residues. CDR3 bases: TGCGCCAGCAGCTTGGCCGCTGGTTACACTGAAGCTTTCTTT. Its translation: CASSLAAGYTEAFF.

V usage is TRBV7-8 and J usage is TRBJ2-1; possibly TRBD2 for D (7 bases). The CDR3 length is 16 residues. The germline V gene has CDR1 SGHVS and CDR2 FQNEAQ. V lost 1 base to trimming and J lost 2 bases, with 12 bases between them. CDR3 nucleotide sequence: TGTGCCAGCAGCTTAGTGGGGGGGCCCACCTACAATGAGCAGTTCTTC. Its translation is CASSLVGGPTYNEQFF.

Here the CDR3 reads CASSQSGRGFTNEQFF. For the CDR3, the DNA is TGTGCCAGCAGCCAGAGCGGGAGAGGGTTTACCAATGAGCAGTTCTTC. This chain joins TRBV28 and TRBJ2-1, with 8 nucleotides matching TRBD2. This CDR3 is built from 16 residues. With 6 bases clipped from V and 6 bases from J, the junction kept 13 bases outside the gene matches. Germline CDR1 is MDHEN and CDR2 is SYDVKM.

The chain is built from TRBV5-1 and TRBJ2-7; D gene uncertain. Trimming took 4 bases from V and 2 from J, leaving 13 bases between them. The CDR3 has 14 residues. Germline lookup yields CDR1 SGHRS and CDR2 YFSETQ. CDR3 region: CASSQNTGPYEQYF. The CDR3 nucleotides are TGCGCCAGCAGCCAAAATACGGGTCCCTACGAGCAGTACTTC.

This chain connects TRBV7-3 to TRBJ1-2; possible D gene TRBD1, 5 bases. The length of the CDR3 is 13 residues. Trimming pared 2 bases from V and 6 bases from J, leaving 10 bases between. Germline V gene sequence: CDR1 SGHTA, CDR2 FQGTGA. The CDR3 loop reads CASSLFEGHGYTF. For the CDR3, the DNA is TGTGCCAGCAGCTTATTCGAGGGACATGGCTACACCTTC. The whole variable domain, filled in from reference TRBV7-3 and TRBJ1-2, reads GAGVSQTPSNKVTEKGKYVELRCDPISGHTALYWYRQSLGQGPEFLIYFQGTGAADDSGLPNDRFFAVRPEGSVSTLKIQRTERGDSAVYLCASSLFEGHGYTFGSGTRLTVV.

The J gene is TRBJ1-3, the V gene TRBV7-8, with D maybe TRBD1 (6 bases). Looked up from germline, CDR1 is SGHVS and CDR2 is FQNEAQ. CDR3 length: 16 amino acids. V was cut by 5 bases and J by 0 bases, with 14 bases left in between. The CDR3 DNA is TGTGCCAGCAGCATTACGACAGGAAACTCTGGAAACACCATATATTTT. This codes for CASSITTGNSGNTIYF.

Details on this clone: The sample has other DNA sequences that encode this CDR3 too. This chain uses TRBV6-5 with TRBJ1-1, with 7 bases matching TRBD1. This CDR3 spans 16 amino acids. The germline CDR1 and CDR2 sequences are MNHEY and SVGAGI. V dropped 4 bases and J dropped 5; count of bases not matched to a gene: 13. CDR3 in amino acids: CASSSALGAGGTEAFF. CDR3 nucleotide sequence: TGTGCCAGCAGTTCCGCCCTGGGTGCAGGGGGTACTGAAGCTTTCTTT.

The J gene is TRBJ2-7, the V gene TRBV11-2, with D possibly matching TRBD1 (5 bases). Germline loops: CDR1 SGHAT, CDR2 FQNNGV. The CDR3 covers 16 residues. The V gene lost 5 bases and the J gene lost 1 base, with 18 bases spanning the gap. CDR3 loop: CASSRFRQSISYEQYF. The CDR3 nucleotides are TGTGCCAGCAGCCGCTTCCGACAGTCCATATCCTACGAGCAGTACTTC.

Of note for this clone: The same CDR3 arises from other DNA sequences in this sample as well. The chain is built from TRBV2 and TRBJ2-5, with 10 nucleotides matching TRBD1. From germline, CDR1 is SNHLY and CDR2 FYNNEI. CDR3 size: 15 residues. V shed 5 bases, J shed 2 bases, and the junction held 5 bases outside the gene matches. CDR3 amino acids: CASSSGQGRQETQYF. CDR3 DNA sequence: TGTGCCAGCAGTTCGGGACAGGGGAGGCAAGAGACCCAGTACTTC.

The J gene is TRBJ2-7, the V gene TRBV7-9; TRBD2 agrees at 8 bases. V was clipped by 1 base and J by 0 bases; unmatched bases: 5. The CDR3 runs 16 residues. Germline CDR1 is SEHNR and CDR2 is FQNEAQ (reference sequence). The CDR3 nucleotides read TGTGCCAGCAGCTTAGTGGGCGGGAGGCCCTCCTACGAGCAGTACTTC. Amino acids: CASSLVGGRPSYEQYF.

The chain uses TRBV6-4 and TRBJ1-5; 9 bases match TRBD1. Germline CDR1 is MRHNA and CDR2 is SNTAGT. The CDR3 is 16 amino acids. V lost 7 bases and J lost 2; bases outside the gene matches: 9. The CDR3 loop reads CASKRDRVIGNQPQHF. CDR3 in DNA: TGTGCCAGCAAACGGGACAGGGTGATTGGCAATCAGCCCCAGCATTTT.

This clone has a single count. This rearrangement joins TRBV4-2 to TRBJ2-7; 15 bases line up with TRBD2. The J segment lost 7 bases and the V segment lost 6 bases, leaving 10 bases of the junction unmatched. Germline V lookup: CDR1 LGHNA, CDR2 YNFKEQ. This CDR3 has 16 amino acids. CDR3 DNA: TGTGCCAGCAGTCTTCCCGGACTAGCGGGAGGGGGTGAGCAGTACTTC. Translating it yields CASSLPGLAGGGEQYF.